Listed below are T cell receptor beta chains from one sample, sequenced in a study of shared clonotypes between healthy human individuals. Sequenced by immunoSEQ multiplex PCR; TCRdb stores in-frame clones only, minus some. Of about 230,000 clones listed, 65% are singletons. The sequenced sample consisted of memory CD4+ T cells sorted from blood. The source is a man aged 30 to 39 in good health. CDR3s include the opening cysteine and the closing phenylalanine or tryptophan. Fields, in order: D gene, clone size, J gene, V gene, CDR3 protein, CDR3 DNA. D genes are given only for firm matches. The size field is filled for only some rows; it gives once, few, many or a size class.

>TRBD1|-|TRBJ2-3|TRBV7-9
CASSLVTGTGTDTQYF
TGTGCCAGCAGCTTGGTAACCGGGACAGGGACAGATACGCAGTATTTT
>TRBD2|few|TRBJ2-1|TRBV10-3
CAISEALAGGPQSYNEQFF
TGTGCCATCAGTGAAGCGTTAGCGGGAGGGCCACAATCCTACAATGAGCAGTTCTTC
>-|-|TRBJ1-5|TRBV25-1
CASSEYQPQHF
TGTGCCAGCAGTGAATATCAGCCCCAGCATTTT
>-|-|TRBJ2-5|TRBV10-3
CAISVSREETQYF
TGTGCCATCAGTGTATCGAGGGAAGAGACCCAGTACTTC
>-|-|TRBJ2-2|TRBV5-4
CASSQGGQYTGELFF
TGTGCCAGCAGCCAAGGGGGGCAGTACACCGGGGAGCTGTTTTTT
>TRBD1|-|TRBJ1-2|TRBV28
CASSGYTPGQGTLNYGYTF
TGTGCCAGCAGTGGATACACACCGGGACAGGGAACTCTTAACTATGGCTACACCTTC
>-|-|TRBJ2-1|TRBV10-3
CAISSDPDIEQFF
TGTGCCATCAGTTCCGATCCGGACATTGAGCAGTTCTTC
>TRBD1|few|TRBJ2-7|TRBV2
CASTTGFGYEQYF
TGTGCCAGCACGACAGGGTTCGGTTACGAGCAGTACTTC
>TRBD2|-|TRBJ2-3|TRBV13
CASSLVKASGVDTQYF
TGTGCCAGCAGCTTAGTTAAGGCTAGCGGGGTAGATACGCAGTATTTT
>-|few|TRBJ2-5|TRBV11-2
CASSHIPETQYF
TGTGCCAGCAGCCACATCCCCGAGACCCAGTACTTC
>TRBD2|-|TRBJ2-1|TRBV4-3
CASSQAGGFNEQFF
TGCGCCAGCAGCCAAGCGGGAGGTTTTAATGAGCAGTTCTTC
>TRBD2|-|TRBJ2-1|TRBV6-5
CASSLTSGSINEQFF
TGTGCCAGCAGCCTCACTAGCGGGAGCATTAATGAGCAGTTCTTC
>TRBD1|-|TRBJ1-5|TRBV18
CASSQGQGANQPQHF
TGTGCCAGCTCACAGGGACAGGGTGCCAATCAGCCCCAGCATTTT
>-|once|TRBJ1-4|TRBV27
CASSLRRGLNEKLFF
TGTGCCAGCAGTTTAAGAAGGGGACTAAATGAAAAACTGTTTTTT
>-|-|TRBJ2-5|TRBV7-2
CASSPTTFDETQYF
TGTGCCAGCAGCCCAACTACATTTGATGAGACCCAGTACTTC
>TRBD2|-|TRBJ2-7|TRBV27
CASSLNGASGTYEQYF
TGTGCCAGCAGCTTGAATGGGGCTAGCGGAACCTACGAGCAGTACTTC
>-|-|TRBJ2-7|TRBV20-1
CSAWDRDEQYF
TGCAGTGCCTGGGACCGGGACGAGCAGTACTTC
>TRBD1|-|TRBJ2-1|TRBV27
CASSLGLGGRNEQFF
TGTGCCAGCAGTTTAGGGTTAGGGGGCAGGAATGAGCAGTTCTTC
>-|few|TRBJ2-4|TRBV7-2
CASSLVQGSKNIQYF
TGTGCCAGCAGCTTAGTTCAGGGATCCAAAAACATTCAGTACTTC
>TRBD1|-|TRBJ1-5|TRBV19
CASSTTTGGGQPQHF
TGTGCCAGTAGTACCACTACAGGGGGCGGTCAGCCCCAGCATTTT
>-|-|TRBJ1-2|TRBV7-2
CASSLNMQGQLAF
TGTGCCAGCAGCTTAAATATGCAGGGACAACTTGCCTTC
>-|few|TRBJ2-1|TRBV5-4
CASSLGGTTNNEQFF
TGTGCCAGCAGCTTGGGGGGTACTACGAACAATGAGCAGTTCTTC
>-|-|TRBJ1-5|TRBV7-9
CASSSSGRNQPQHF
TGTGCCAGCAGCTCTTCAGGGCGCAATCAGCCCCAGCATTTT
>-|-|TRBJ2-5|TRBV7-2
CASSDSVGETQYF
TGTGCCAGCAGTGACAGTGTGGGAGAGACCCAGTACTTC
>-|medium-sized|TRBJ2-7|TRBV6-1
CASRATNVGYEQYF
TGTGCCAGCAGAGCGACTAACGTTGGGTACGAGCAGTACTTC
>TRBD2|-|TRBJ2-1|TRBV6-1
CASRTSGRAEEQFF
TGTGCCAGCAGAACTAGCGGGAGGGCCGAAGAGCAGTTCTTC
>TRBD2|-|TRBJ2-7|TRBV7-8
CASSLVREAYEQYF
TGTGCCAGCAGCTTAGTGCGGGAGGCCTACGAGCAGTACTTC
>TRBD1|-|TRBJ1-4|TRBV5-4
CASSLGGTGSEKLFF
TGTGCCAGCAGCTTGGGCGGGACAGGGAGTGAAAAACTGTTTTTT
>-|-|TRBJ1-2|TRBV11-1
CASSSTQAVGYTF
TGTGCCAGCAGCTCGACCCAGGCGGTCGGCTACACCTTC
>-|-|TRBJ1-4|TRBV6-1
CASSEVGDQAEKLFF
TGTGCCAGCAGTGAAGTTGGTGACCAGGCTGAAAAACTGTTTTTT
>-|-|TRBJ2-1|TRBV6-5
CASSELQAQFF
TGTGCCAGCAGTGAGTTACAGGCCCAGTTCTTC
>-|-|TRBJ2-7|TRBV11-2
CASSLGRVNYEQYF
TGTGCCAGCAGCTTAGGCCGGGTTAACTACGAGCAGTACTTC
>TRBD2|-|TRBJ2-1|TRBV15
CATSRDWGRADEQFF
TGTGCCACCAGCAGAGATTGGGGGAGGGCAGATGAGCAGTTCTTC
>-|-|TRBJ2-3|TRBV9
CASSVEQGRTDTQYF
TGTGCCAGCAGCGTAGAACAGGGGAGGACAGATACGCAGTATTTT
>TRBD2|-|TRBJ2-3|TRBV2
CARRSRGLDTQYF
TGTGCCCGCCGTTCGCGGGGGTTGGATACGCAGTATTTT
>TRBD1|-|TRBJ1-2|TRBV7-9
CASSYFAGTGESRYTF
TGTGCCAGCAGCTACTTCGCTGGGACAGGGGAAAGCCGCTACACCTTC
>-|few|TRBJ1-3|TRBV2
CASNRVSSGNTIYF
TGTGCCAGTAATCGAGTAAGCTCTGGAAACACCATATATTTT
>TRBD2|few|TRBJ2-7|TRBV5-1
CASSSQGGTSGRYYEQYF
TGCGCCAGCAGCTCACAAGGGGGGACTAGCGGGAGGTACTACGAGCAGTACTTC
>-|few|TRBJ2-6|TRBV19
CASSPSGGANVLTF
TGTGCCAGTAGCCCGTCGGGTGGGGCCAACGTCCTGACTTTC
>TRBD1|-|TRBJ2-1|TRBV7-9
CASSPRGTGANEQFF
TGTGCCAGCAGCCCGCGAGGGACAGGGGCCAATGAGCAGTTCTTC
>TRBD1|-|TRBJ1-1|TRBV11-2
CASSWDRENTEAFF
TGTGCCAGCAGCTGGGACAGGGAGAACACTGAAGCTTTCTTT
>TRBD2|-|TRBJ2-1|TRBV9
CASSKTSGAHNEQFF
TGTGCCAGCAGCAAGACTAGCGGAGCCCATAATGAGCAGTTCTTC
>TRBD1|few|TRBJ1-1|TRBV19
CASSILQGVNTEAFF
TGTGCCAGTAGTATACTTCAGGGGGTGAACACTGAAGCTTTCTTT
>TRBD2|-|TRBJ2-7|TRBV5-6
CASSFLAGSSYEQYF
TGTGCCAGCAGCTTCCTAGCGGGAAGCTCCTACGAGCAGTACTTC
>-|-|TRBJ2-7|TRBV21-1
CASSKDGRTSGRNPYEQYF
TGTGCCAGCAGCAAAGATGGGAGGACTAGCGGGAGAAACCCCTACGAGCAGTACTTC
>-|-|TRBJ2-3|TRBV10-2
CASRPMLVNTDTQYF
TGCGCCAGCAGACCCATGTTGGTAAACACAGATACGCAGTATTTT
>TRBD1|once|TRBJ1-5|TRBV11-2
CASSLDSGGNQPQHF
TGTGCCAGCAGCTTGGATTCAGGGGGGAATCAGCCCCAGCATTTT
>-|few|TRBJ1-5|TRBV2
CATSGQSGNQPQHF
TGTGCCACTTCGGGACAAAGTGGCAATCAGCCCCAGCATTTT
>-|-|TRBJ2-1|TRBV6-1
CASSEEGQAYNEQFF
TGTGCCAGCAGTGAGGAGGGGCAAGCCTACAATGAGCAGTTCTTC
>-|-|TRBJ2-3|TRBV2
CASTPGGRDTQYF
TGTGCCAGCACGCCCGGGGGGCGGGATACGCAGTATTTT
>TRBD2|-|TRBJ2-1|TRBV7-2
CASSSTGSGREQFF
TGTGCCAGCAGCTCCACGGGTAGCGGGAGGGAGCAGTTCTTC
>-|-|TRBJ2-1|TRBV11-3
CASSPNKGNEQFF
TGTGCCAGCAGCCCTAATAAGGGCAATGAGCAGTTCTTC